This T cell receptor beta chain was sequenced for a study of blood T cell repertoires in COVID-19. Study-wide background: Samples of COVID-19 (acute and convalescent) were obtained from the United States, Italy and Spain.

This clone was seen a handful of times. Germline V gives CDR1 MDHEN, CDR2 SYDVKM. The CDR3 has 16 amino acids. The ends were cut back, 5 bases at V and 10 bases at J, with 23 bases in the middle. In the original processing: Estimation of nucleated cell counts was performed using reference gene primer amplification. Measured with immunoSEQ multiplex PCR; TCRdb has only the in-frame clones, and not every one. The DNA was the basis for D and trimming; V, J and clone size are from that table. Of about 370,000 clones detected, 89% appear once; the ten largest clones hold about 2.9%. The Seattle site enrolled patients during active infection and followed them longitudinally.

Specimen: peripheral blood. The chain is built from TRBV28 and TRBJ1-4; D perhaps matches TRBD1 (6 bases). This receptor was taken from a woman aged 25 to 39 with COVID-19, enrolled during active disease. DNA of the CDR3: TGTGCCAGCAGTACATACGACAGGTTGCAGGTTGGAAAACTGTTTTTT. It encodes CASSTYDRLQVGKLFF.